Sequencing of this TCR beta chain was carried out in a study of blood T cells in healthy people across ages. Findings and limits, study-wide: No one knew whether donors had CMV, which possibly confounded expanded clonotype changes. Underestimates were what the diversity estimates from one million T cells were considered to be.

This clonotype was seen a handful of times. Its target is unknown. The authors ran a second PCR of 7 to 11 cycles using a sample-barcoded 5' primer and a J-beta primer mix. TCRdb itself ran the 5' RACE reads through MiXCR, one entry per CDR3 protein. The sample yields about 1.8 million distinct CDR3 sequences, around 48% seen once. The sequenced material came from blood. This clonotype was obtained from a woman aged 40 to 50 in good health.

CDR3 DNA sequence: TGCGCCAGCAGCCGTAGCGTAAATGAGCAGTTCTTC. Amino acids: CASSRSVNEQFF. The V call is TRBV5-1, the J call TRBJ2-1, with TRBD2 as a possible D gene (5 bases). V was trimmed by 4 bases and J by 7 bases, leaving 9 bases between them. The CDR3 loop spans 12 amino acids. Germline V lookup: CDR1 SGHRS, CDR2 YFSETQ.